This T cell receptor beta chain is from a study of identical twins. In regard to this clonotype: The antigen is not known.

TCRdb recomputed calls from the 5' RACE reads with MiXCR, one row per CDR3 protein. The table lists approximately 280,000 distinct CDR3 sequences, more than 6.5% of them singletons. Study-level results: Excess twin sharing in beta out-of-frame sequences was weaker.

These data also formed part of another study, on yellow fever vaccine responses in identical twins.

Input material: memory (CD45RO+) T cells sorted from blood. The source is a woman younger than 30 in good health.

The CDR3 protein is CASSLSPGERRAGELFF. CDR3 in DNA: TGTGCCAGCAGCTTATCCCCGGGGGAAAGAAGAGCCGGGGAGCTGTTTTTT. V gene TRBV13 combines with J gene TRBJ2-2, with TRBD2 as a possible D gene (6 bases). CDR1 PRHDT and CDR2 FYEKMQ come from the germline V gene (reference sequence). V was shortened by 2 bases and J by 6 bases, with 19 bases between the two germline ends. The CDR3 runs 17 residues.